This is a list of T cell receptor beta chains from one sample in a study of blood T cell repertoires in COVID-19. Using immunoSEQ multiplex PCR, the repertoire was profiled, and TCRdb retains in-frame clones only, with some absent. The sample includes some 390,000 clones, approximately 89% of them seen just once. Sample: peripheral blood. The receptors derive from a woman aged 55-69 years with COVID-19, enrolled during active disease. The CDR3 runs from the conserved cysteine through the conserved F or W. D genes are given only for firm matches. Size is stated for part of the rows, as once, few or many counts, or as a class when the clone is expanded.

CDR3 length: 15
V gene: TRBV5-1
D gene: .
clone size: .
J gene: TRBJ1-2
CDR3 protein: CASSQTVRANYGYTF
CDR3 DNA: TGCGCCAGCAGCCAGACAGTTCGAGCTAACTATGGCTACACCTTC

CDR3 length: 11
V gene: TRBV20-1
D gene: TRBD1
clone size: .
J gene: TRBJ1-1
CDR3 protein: CSAPMDRGAFF
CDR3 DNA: TGCAGTGCTCCCATGGACAGGGGAGCTTTCTTT

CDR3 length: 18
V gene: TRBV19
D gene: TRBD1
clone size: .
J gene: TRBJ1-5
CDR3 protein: CASSTLPGQGRWNQPQHF
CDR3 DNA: TGTGCCAGTAGTACACTCCCGGGACAGGGGAGGTGGAATCAGCCCCAGCATTTT

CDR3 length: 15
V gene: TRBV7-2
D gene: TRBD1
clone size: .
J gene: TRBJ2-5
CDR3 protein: CASSKGTASQETQYF
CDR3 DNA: TGTGCCAGCAGCAAGGGGACAGCTTCCCAAGAGACCCAGTACTTC

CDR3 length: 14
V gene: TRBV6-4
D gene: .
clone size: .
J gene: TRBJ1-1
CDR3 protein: CASRRNGMNTEAFF
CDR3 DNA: TGTGCCAGCAGGCGGAACGGAATGAACACTGAAGCTTTCTTT

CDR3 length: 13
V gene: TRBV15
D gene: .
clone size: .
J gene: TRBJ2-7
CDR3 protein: CATSKASPHEQYF
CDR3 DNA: TGTGCCACCAGTAAGGCTAGCCCCCACGAGCAGTACTTC

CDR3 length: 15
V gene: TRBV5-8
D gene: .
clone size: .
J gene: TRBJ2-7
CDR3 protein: CASSLAPGAFYEQYF
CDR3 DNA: TGTGCCAGCAGCTTGGCGCCAGGGGCTTTCTACGAGCAGTACTTC

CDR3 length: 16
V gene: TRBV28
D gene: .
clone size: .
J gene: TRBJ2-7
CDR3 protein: CASSLPRGTGAYEQYF
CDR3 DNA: TGTGCCAGCAGTCTTCCCAGGGGGACTGGAGCCTACGAGCAGTACTTC

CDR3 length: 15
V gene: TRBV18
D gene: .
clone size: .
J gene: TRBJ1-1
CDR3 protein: CASSPLEGARTEAFF
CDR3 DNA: TGTGCCAGCTCACCTCTCGAGGGCGCCAGGACTGAAGCTTTCTTT

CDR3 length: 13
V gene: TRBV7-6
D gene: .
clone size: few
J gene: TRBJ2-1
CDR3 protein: CASSPPFANEQFF
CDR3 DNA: TGTGCCAGCAGCCCGCCATTTGCGAATGAGCAGTTCTTC

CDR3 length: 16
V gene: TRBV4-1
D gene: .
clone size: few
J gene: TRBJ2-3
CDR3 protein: CASSLEFGTSTDTQYF
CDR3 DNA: TGCGCCAGCAGCCTAGAGTTTGGGACTAGCACAGATACGCAGTATTTT

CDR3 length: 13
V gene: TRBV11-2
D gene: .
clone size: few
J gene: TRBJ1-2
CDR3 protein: CASSLDIAYGYTF
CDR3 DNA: TGTGCCAGCAGCTTAGACATAGCCTATGGCTACACCTTC

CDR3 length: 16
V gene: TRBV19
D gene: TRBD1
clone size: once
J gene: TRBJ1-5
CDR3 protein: CASTNPGTGKRQPQHF
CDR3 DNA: TGTGCCAGTACGAACCCTGGGACAGGGAAGAGACAGCCCCAGCATTTT

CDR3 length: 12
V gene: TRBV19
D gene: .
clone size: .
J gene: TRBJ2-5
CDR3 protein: CASRGGSETQYF
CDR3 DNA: TGTGCCAGTAGAGGGGGATCAGAGACCCAGTACTTC

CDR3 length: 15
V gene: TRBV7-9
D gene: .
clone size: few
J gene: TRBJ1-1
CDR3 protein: CASSHREIGGTEAFF
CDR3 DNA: TGTGCCAGCTCCCACAGGGAGATAGGCGGCACTGAAGCTTTCTTT

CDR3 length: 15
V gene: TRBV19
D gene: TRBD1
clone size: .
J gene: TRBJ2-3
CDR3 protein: CASSSLGQVTDTQYF
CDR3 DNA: TGTGCCAGTAGTTCTCTGGGACAGGTAACAGATACGCAGTATTTT

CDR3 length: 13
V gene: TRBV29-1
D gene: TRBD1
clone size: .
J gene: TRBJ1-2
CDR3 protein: CSVDPGQDYGYTF
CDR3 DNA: TGCAGCGTAGACCCCGGACAGGACTATGGCTACACCTTC

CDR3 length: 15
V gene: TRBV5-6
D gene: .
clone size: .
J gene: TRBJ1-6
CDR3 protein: CASSSTRGYNSPLHF
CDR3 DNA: TGTGCCAGCAGTTCTACTCGTGGTTACAATTCACCCCTCCACTTT

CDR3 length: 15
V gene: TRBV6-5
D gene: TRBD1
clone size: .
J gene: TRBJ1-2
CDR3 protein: CASRWTGWPNYGYTF
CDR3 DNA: TGTGCCAGCAGGTGGACAGGATGGCCGAACTATGGCTACACCTTC